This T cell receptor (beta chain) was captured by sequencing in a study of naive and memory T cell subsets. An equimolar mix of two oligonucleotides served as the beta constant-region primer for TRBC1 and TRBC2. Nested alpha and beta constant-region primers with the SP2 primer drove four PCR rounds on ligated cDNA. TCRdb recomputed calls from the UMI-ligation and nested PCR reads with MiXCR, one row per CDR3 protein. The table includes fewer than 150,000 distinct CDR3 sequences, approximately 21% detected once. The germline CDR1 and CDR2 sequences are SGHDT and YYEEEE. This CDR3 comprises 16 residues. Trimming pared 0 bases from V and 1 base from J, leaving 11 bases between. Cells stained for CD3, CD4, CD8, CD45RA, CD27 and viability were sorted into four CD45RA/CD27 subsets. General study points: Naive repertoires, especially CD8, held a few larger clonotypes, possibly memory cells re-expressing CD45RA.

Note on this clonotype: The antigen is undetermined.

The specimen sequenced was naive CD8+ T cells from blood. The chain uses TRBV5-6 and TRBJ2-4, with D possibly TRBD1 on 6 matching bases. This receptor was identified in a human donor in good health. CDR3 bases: TGTGCCAGCAGCTTGGTGCAGGGGAAGGCCAAAAACATTCAGTACTTC. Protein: CASSLVQGKAKNIQYF. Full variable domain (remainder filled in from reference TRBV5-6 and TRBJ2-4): DAGVTQSPTHLIKTRGQQVTLRCSPKSGHDTVSWYQQALGQGPQFIFQYYEEEERQRGNFPDRFSGHQFPNYSSELNVNALLLGDSALYLCASSLVQGKAKNIQYFGAGTRLSVL.